This TCR beta chain is drawn from a study of T cell repertoires in ileal Crohn's disease. About the research overall: About half of patients got postoperative therapy: around ten thiopurines, fewer than 20 anti-TNF.

Notes on the study in general: Every patient over 26.8% clonality showed endoscopic recurrence. Sorted CD8 T cells held more high-frequency clones than CD4.

Time point meaning: inflamed ileum from the surgical specimen. Assay used: immunoSEQ multiplex PCR; TCRdb lists only in-frame clones, some missing. The sample holds about 5,500 clones, roughly 80% seen once. As to this clone: Antigen unknown.

V was shortened by 3 bases and J by 4 bases, with 16 bases between the two germline ends. CDR1 is SGHRS, CDR2 YFSETQ, per germline. The CDR3 length is 15 residues. The J gene is TRBJ2-5, the V gene TRBV5-1; D ambiguous. Sequencing input: ileal tissue. This receptor was taken from an adult with Crohn's disease. The CDR3 DNA follows: TGCGCCAGCAGCTCCCCGGACGTCAGGCTAGAGACCCAGTACTTC. Amino acid sequence: CASSSPDVRLETQYF.